The clone carrying this T cell receptor beta chain was seen at least ten times. Its specificity is not known. The authors made TCR cDNA by 5'RACE template switching, adding a universal primer site and UMIs. From the 5' RACE reads, TCRdb called clonotypes with MiXCR, one entry per CDR3 protein. The sample consists of about 110,000 distinct CDR3 sequences, 7.5% to 9.5% of them appearing once. Germline CDR1 and CDR2: SGHRS and YFSETQ. The CDR3 is 13 amino acids. V was trimmed by 0 bases and J by 5 bases, leaving 6 bases between them. These data originate in a study of T cells after yellow fever vaccination. For the study at large: Fractions containing few cells were prepared with SMART-Seq v4 Ultra Low Input.

The study's findings and limits: A weaker but faster secondary response was observed, peaking on day 5 versus 15. Abundant bulk-derived clonotypes could contaminate FACS-sorted repertoires.

The chain joins TRBV5-1 to TRBJ2-1; D remains unclear. Source: CD8+ T cells sorted from PBMCs, taken 45 days after the yellow fever booster vaccination. The receptor was isolated from a man aged 25-40 years who received the YFV17D yellow fever vaccine. CDR3 DNA: TGCGCCAGCAGCTTGGCACCAGACAATGAGCAGTTCTTC. The encoded protein is CASSLAPDNEQFF.